This T cell receptor (beta chain) was documented in a study of T-cell memory formation after mild COVID-19. Notes on the study in general: Pre-infection memory showed some responding clones, and this suggested that cross-reactive memory joined.

Notes on this clonotype: Its antigen remains unknown.

TCRdb independently ran MiXCR on the 5' RACE reads; one entry per CDR3 protein. Of around 370,000 distinct CDR3 sequences listed, around a fifth are singletons. Trimming stripped 2 bases from V and 5 bases from J, with 18 bases between. The germline V gene encodes CDR1 MNHEY and CDR2 SVGAGI. The CDR3 is made up of 16 amino acids. This clonotype originated in an adult woman who had mild COVID-19 (a few samples of this study predate the infection). Cell type and time point are not known. Sequencing was performed on PBMCs or a T cell subset sorted from them (not recorded which). The chain has TRBV6-5 and TRBJ2-5; perhaps TRBD2 as D (6 bases). DNA for the CDR3: TGTGCCAGCAGTTACCTCGCTCTAGCGAGAGTTGAGACCCAGTACTTC. It yields the protein CASSYLALARVETQYF.